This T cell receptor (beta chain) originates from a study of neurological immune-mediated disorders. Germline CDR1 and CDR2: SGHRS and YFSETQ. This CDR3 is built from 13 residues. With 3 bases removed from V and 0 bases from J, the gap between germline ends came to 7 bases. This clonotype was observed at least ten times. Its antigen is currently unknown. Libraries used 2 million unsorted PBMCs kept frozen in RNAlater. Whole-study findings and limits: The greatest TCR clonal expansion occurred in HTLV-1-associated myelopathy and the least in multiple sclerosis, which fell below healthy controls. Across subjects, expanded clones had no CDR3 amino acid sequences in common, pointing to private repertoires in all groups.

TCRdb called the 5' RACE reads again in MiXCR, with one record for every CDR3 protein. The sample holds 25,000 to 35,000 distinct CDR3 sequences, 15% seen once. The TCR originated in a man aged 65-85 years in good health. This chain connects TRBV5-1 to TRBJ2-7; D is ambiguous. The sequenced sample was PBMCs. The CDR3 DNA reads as TGCGCCAGCAGCTCGGACGCCTCCTACGAGCAGTACTTC. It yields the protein CASSSDASYEQYF.